This TCR beta chain was found in a study of identical twins. In germline, CDR1 is DFQATT, CDR2 SNEGSKA (reference sequence). The CDR3 covers 16 residues. V was pared by 5 bases and J by 2 bases, with 13 bases of the junction left unmatched. Study findings and constraints: There were fewer insertions in abundant cord blood beta clonotypes, but memory repertoires showed no such pattern.

TCRdb reprocessed the 5' RACE reads via MiXCR and lists one record per CDR3 protein. Altogether roughly 470,000 distinct CDR3 sequences are present, approximately 14% being singletons, with the ten largest covering 0.95% to 1%. This clonotype showed up many times. What it binds is unknown. Another study also made use of these data, one on yellow fever vaccine responses in identical twins.

Input material: CD4+ T cells sorted from blood. This rearrangement joins TRBV20-1 to TRBJ2-7, with 9 positions matching TRBD1. The receptor was derived from a woman aged 18-29 years in good health. The CDR3 DNA is TGCAGTGCTCTACTGCCGGACAGGGGACGACCCTACGAGCAGTACTTC. Its protein product is CSALLPDRGRPYEQYF.